What follows is one T cell receptor beta chain and its context. No antigen is known for it. With two-round multiplex PCR, TCR beta CDR3 sequences were amplified from genomic DNA. Round-one PCR had primers specific to each TRBV and TRBJ gene. One entry per CDR3 protein, called by TCRdb with MiXCR from the multiplex PCR reads. The sample records approximately 13,000 distinct CDR3 sequences, roughly 49% being singletons. Trimming left V 0 bases short and J 1 base short, with 7 bases between. CDR3 length equals 14 residues. Germline CDR1 is SGHRS and CDR2 is YFSETQ. This entry comes from a study of prognosis after radiotherapy for stage I lung cancer. The study, taken as a whole, reports: Patients with metastases reportedly showed TRBV and TRBJ gene usage that differed from patients without metastases.

The TCR sequence derives from a donor aged 50 or older with non-small cell lung cancer. V and J are TRBV5-1 and TRBJ1-1; weak D call: TRBD1 (6 bases). Specimen: PBMCs, collected before or after stereotactic body radiation therapy (not recorded which). CDR3 protein: CASSLEGGNTEAFF. In nucleotides, the CDR3 is TGCGCCAGCAGCTTGGAGGGGGGGAACACTGAAGCTTTCTTT.